The rows below give T cell receptor beta chains drawn from one sample of a study of T cell responses to AZD1222 COVID-19 vaccine. Profiled with immunoSEQ multiplex PCR; TCRdb holds only in-frame clones, not every one. The data show fewer than 90,000 clones, roughly 88% seen once. Material: peripheral blood, obtained on day 0 of AZD1222 vaccination. The receptors were sampled from an adult in good health. The CDR3 runs from the conserved cysteine through the conserved F or W. Each record gives: clone size, V gene, D gene, J gene, CDR3 DNA, CDR3 protein. The D gene is left open where the match is weak. Clone sizes are given selectively: once, few, many, or a class where the clone is expanded.

size: few; V: TRBV5-4; D: NA; J: TRBJ1-1; DNA: TGTGCCAGCAGCTTGGTATTGGGGGATGGGGCTTTCTTT; CDR3: CASSLVLGDGAFF
size: NA; V: TRBV27; D: NA; J: TRBJ1-6; DNA: TGTGCCAGCAGTTTACCCCCGGGACACAATTCACCCCTCCACTTT; CDR3: CASSLPPGHNSPLHF
size: NA; V: TRBV29-1; D: TRBD2; J: TRBJ2-1; DNA: TGCAGCGTTGAACCGAAGGCGGGAGTGTCGAATGAGCAGTTCTTC; CDR3: CSVEPKAGVSNEQFF
size: NA; V: TRBV5-4; D: NA; J: TRBJ1-1; DNA: TGTGCCAGCAGCTTCGAGATGGGGAACACTGAAGCTTTCTTT; CDR3: CASSFEMGNTEAFF
size: NA; V: TRBV7-6; D: NA; J: TRBJ1-6; DNA: TGTGCCAGCAGCTTAAGGGATCTGGAATCACCCCTCCACTTT; CDR3: CASSLRDLESPLHF
size: NA; V: TRBV6-1; D: TRBD1; J: TRBJ1-5; DNA: TGTGCCAGCAGTGAAGCGGCTCTCGGGACAGGTGGTTCGCCCCAGCATTTT; CDR3: CASSEAALGTGGSPQHF
size: once; V: TRBV7-9; D: TRBD1; J: TRBJ2-1; DNA: TGTGCAGGGACAGCTTCCTACAATGAGCAGTTCTTC; CDR3: CAGTASYNEQFF
size: NA; V: TRBV3-1/TRBV3-2; D: NA; J: TRBJ1-5; DNA: TGTGCCAGCAGCCAAAAGGGGCGCGGTCAGCCCCAGCATTTT; CDR3: CASSQKGRGQPQHF
size: NA; V: TRBV7-9; D: TRBD2; J: TRBJ2-5; DNA: TGTGCCAGCAGCTTAGCAGGGCGGGGCGGGAGATCCGAGACCCAGTACTTC; CDR3: CASSLAGRGGRSETQYF
size: few; V: TRBV4-2; D: TRBD2; J: TRBJ2-2; DNA: TGTGCCAGCAGCCTCCGACTAGCGACGGGCGGGGAGCTGTTTTTT; CDR3: CASSLRLATGGELFF
size: once; V: TRBV18; D: NA; J: TRBJ2-2; DNA: TGTGCCAGCTCCCCCGATCCGGGGCGGACCGGGGAGCTGTTTTTT; CDR3: CASSPDPGRTGELFF
size: NA; V: TRBV4-1; D: NA; J: TRBJ1-1; DNA: TGCGCCAGCGGTACAGGTGAAGCTTTCTTT; CDR3: CASGTGEAFF
size: NA; V: TRBV5-4; D: NA; J: TRBJ1-2; DNA: TGTGCCAGCAGCCAGGACAGCACCGGCTATGGCTACACCTTC; CDR3: CASSQDSTGYGYTF
size: NA; V: TRBV5-3; D: TRBD1; J: TRBJ2-4; DNA: TGTGCCAGAAGCTACCCCGACAGGGAGAACATTCAGTACTTC; CDR3: CARSYPDRENIQYF
size: once; V: TRBV7-9; D: TRBD1; J: TRBJ2-5; DNA: TGTGCCAGCACCACTTATGGGACAGGGGGAGAGACCCAGTACTTC; CDR3: CASTTYGTGGETQYF
size: NA; V: TRBV28; D: NA; J: TRBJ2-5; DNA: TGTGCCAGCATTCCATGGGGGACTTCGCAAGAGACCCAGTACTTC; CDR3: CASIPWGTSQETQYF
size: NA; V: TRBV11-2; D: NA; J: TRBJ2-3; DNA: TGTGCCAGCAGCTTCAGACAGGCAGATACGCAGTATTTT; CDR3: CASSFRQADTQYF
size: NA; V: TRBV5-1; D: NA; J: TRBJ2-1; DNA: TGCGCCAGCAGCTTGCCGAGCGGGCCGAGGGGCAATGAGCAGTTCTTC; CDR3: CASSLPSGPRGNEQFF
size: NA; V: TRBV3-1/TRBV3-2; D: TRBD1; J: TRBJ2-7; DNA: TGTGCCAGCAGCCAAGTAGGGCTCCGGGACAGCTCCTACGAGCAGTACTTC; CDR3: CASSQVGLRDSSYEQYF
size: NA; V: TRBV7-9; D: NA; J: TRBJ1-6; DNA: TGTGCCAGCAGCAGGGACATCCAGAGTGGGGCCCTCCACTTT; CDR3: CASSRDIQSGALHF
size: NA; V: TRBV5-1; D: NA; J: TRBJ2-3; DNA: TGCGCCAGCAGCTTGGATGGTCACTTAACAACAGATACGCAGTATTTT; CDR3: CASSLDGHLTTDTQYF
size: NA; V: TRBV21-1; D: NA; J: TRBJ2-5; DNA: TGTGCCAGCAGCAAGGGGACCCGAAAGACCCAGTACTTC; CDR3: CASSKGTRKTQYF
size: NA; V: TRBV9; D: TRBD2; J: TRBJ2-1; DNA: TGTGCCAGCAGCGAGAGCGGGGGATTAAATGAGCAGTTCTTC; CDR3: CASSESGGLNEQFF
size: NA; V: TRBV5-1; D: NA; J: TRBJ2-3; DNA: TGCGCCAGCAGCTTGGGTCTAGCGTCCACAGATACGCAGTATTTT; CDR3: CASSLGLASTDTQYF
size: NA; V: TRBV2; D: NA; J: TRBJ2-2; DNA: TGTGCCAGCAGTGAAAGGACCCCTTCGAACACCGGGGAGCTGTTTTTT; CDR3: CASSERTPSNTGELFF
size: NA; V: TRBV11-1; D: NA; J: TRBJ2-1; DNA: TGTGCCAGCAGCTTAGGACTAGTTCTAGTTAATGAGCAGTTCTTC; CDR3: CASSLGLVLVNEQFF
size: NA; V: TRBV7-9; D: NA; J: TRBJ1-4; DNA: TGTGCCAGCAAAGGGGTTATCACTAATGAAAAACTGTTTTTT; CDR3: CASKGVITNEKLFF
size: NA; V: TRBV7-9; D: TRBD2; J: TRBJ2-1; DNA: TGTGCCAGCAGCTTAGACCCCGGGGGGGTTGAGCAGTTCTTC; CDR3: CASSLDPGGVEQFF
size: NA; V: TRBV5-8; D: NA; J: TRBJ1-5; DNA: TGTGCCAGCAGCGGTCAAGCACAGCCCCAGCATTTT; CDR3: CASSGQAQPQHF
size: NA; V: TRBV6-1; D: NA; J: TRBJ2-3; DNA: TGTGCCAGCAGTGAAACCCGGACCACAGATACGCAGTATTTT; CDR3: CASSETRTTDTQYF
size: NA; V: TRBV18; D: NA; J: TRBJ1-5; DNA: TGTGCCAGCTCACCGGGGGAAAATCAGCCCCAGCATTTT; CDR3: CASSPGENQPQHF
size: NA; V: TRBV7-2; D: NA; J: TRBJ2-3; DNA: TGTGCCAGCAGCTTTACTAGCTCTGCTAGCACAGATACGCAGTATTTT; CDR3: CASSFTSSASTDTQYF
size: NA; V: TRBV5-1; D: TRBD2; J: TRBJ2-2; DNA: TGCGCCAGCAAGTCTAGCGGGAGAGGAACCGGGGAGCTGTTTTTT; CDR3: CASKSSGRGTGELFF
size: NA; V: TRBV3-1/TRBV3-2; D: NA; J: TRBJ2-6; DNA: TGTGCCAGCAGCCAAGGAGGGCACGGCAACGTCCTGACTTTC; CDR3: CASSQGGHGNVLTF
size: NA; V: TRBV29-1; D: TRBD1; J: TRBJ2-2; DNA: TGCAGCGTTCCCCGACAGGGGACGGGCGGGGAGCTGTTTTTT; CDR3: CSVPRQGTGGELFF
size: NA; V: TRBV29-1; D: TRBD2; J: TRBJ2-1; DNA: TGCAGCGTCGTAGGACTAGCGGGAGCGGTTGAGCAGTTCTTC; CDR3: CSVVGLAGAVEQFF
size: NA; V: TRBV25-1; D: TRBD2; J: TRBJ2-7; DNA: TGTGCCAGCAGTAAGGGCGGGAGCTCGAATGAGCAGTACTTC; CDR3: CASSKGGSSNEQYF
size: NA; V: TRBV6-5; D: TRBD1; J: TRBJ2-7; DNA: TGTGCCAGCAGGCTCACAGGGGGATCGTACGAGCAGTACTTC; CDR3: CASRLTGGSYEQYF
size: once; V: TRBV3-1/TRBV3-2; D: NA; J: TRBJ1-1; DNA: TGTGCCAGCAAAGGAAGGGGGACTGAAGCTTTCTTT; CDR3: CASKGRGTEAFF
size: NA; V: TRBV3-1/TRBV3-2; D: TRBD1; J: TRBJ2-7; DNA: TGTGCCAGCAGCTTCGACAGGGGGCCTTACGAGCAGTACTTC; CDR3: CASSFDRGPYEQYF
size: NA; V: TRBV7-9; D: TRBD2; J: TRBJ2-5; DNA: TGTGCCAGCAGCTTAGTAGGCGGGGGGACCCAGTACTTC; CDR3: CASSLVGGGTQYF
size: NA; V: TRBV10-3; D: NA; J: TRBJ2-5; DNA: TGTGCCACCGCCTTAAGGGGGGCCCAAGAGACCCAGTACTTC; CDR3: CATALRGAQETQYF
size: few; V: TRBV11-3; D: NA; J: TRBJ2-2; DNA: TGTGCCAGCGGGTGGAGGGGCAACACCGGGGAGCTGTTTTTT; CDR3: CASGWRGNTGELFF
size: NA; V: TRBV7-9; D: TRBD2; J: TRBJ2-2; DNA: TGTGCCAGCAGCCCTAGACTAGCCCAAAACACCGGGGAGCTGTTTTTT; CDR3: CASSPRLAQNTGELFF
size: NA; V: TRBV20-1; D: NA; J: TRBJ1-1; DNA: TGCAGTGCTGACTCGGGGTTGGTAGCTTTCTTT; CDR3: CSADSGLVAFF
size: once; V: TRBV3-1/TRBV3-2; D: TRBD2; J: TRBJ2-2; DNA: TGTGCCAGCAGCCTCACTAGCGGGGGGCCTGGCGGGGAGCTGTTTTTT; CDR3: CASSLTSGGPGGELFF
size: NA; V: TRBV12-3/TRBV12-4; D: TRBD2; J: TRBJ2-1; DNA: TGTGCCAGCCGGAATAGCGGGGCAAATGAGCAGTTCTTC; CDR3: CASRNSGANEQFF
size: NA; V: TRBV5-1; D: NA; J: TRBJ2-7; DNA: TGCGCCAGCAGCTTGGCCCCCAGGCAGGGGACCTACGAGCAGTACTTC; CDR3: CASSLAPRQGTYEQYF
size: NA; V: TRBV29-1; D: NA; J: TRBJ1-1; DNA: TGCAGCGTCTGGTTTGGGGGGAACACTGAAGCTTTCTTT; CDR3: CSVWFGGNTEAFF
size: NA; V: TRBV3-1/TRBV3-2; D: NA; J: TRBJ1-1; DNA: TGTGCCAGCAGCCAAGGGAGGAACACTGAAGCTTTCTTT; CDR3: CASSQGRNTEAFF